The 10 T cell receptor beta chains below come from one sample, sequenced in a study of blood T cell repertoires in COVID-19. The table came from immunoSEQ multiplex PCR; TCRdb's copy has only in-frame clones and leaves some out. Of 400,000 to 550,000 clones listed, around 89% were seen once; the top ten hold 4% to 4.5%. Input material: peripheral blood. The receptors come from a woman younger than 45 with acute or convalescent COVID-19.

The CDR3 DNA is TGTGCCTGGAGACACGGACAGGGCACAGATACGCAGTATTTT. Amino acids: CAWRHGQGTDTQYF. This chain joins TRBV30 and TRBJ2-3, with 7 bases that match TRBD1. CDR1 and CDR2 from the germline V gene are GTSNPN and SVGIG (reference sequence). The junction had 4 bases not matched to a gene; V was cut back by 3 bases and J by 1 base. This CDR3 has 14 amino acids.

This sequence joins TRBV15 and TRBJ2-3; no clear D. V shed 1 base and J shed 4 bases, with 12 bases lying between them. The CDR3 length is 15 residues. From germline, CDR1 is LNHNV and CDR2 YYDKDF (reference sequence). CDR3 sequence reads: CATSRGVKAADTQYF. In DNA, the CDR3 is TGTGCCACCAGCAGAGGTGTTAAGGCGGCAGATACGCAGTATTTT.

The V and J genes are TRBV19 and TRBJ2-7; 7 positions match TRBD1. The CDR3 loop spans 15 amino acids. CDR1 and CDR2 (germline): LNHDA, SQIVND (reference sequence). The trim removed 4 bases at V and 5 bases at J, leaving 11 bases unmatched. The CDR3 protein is CASSNQEGARDEQYF. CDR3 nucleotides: TGTGCCAGTAGTAACCAAGAGGGGGCCCGGGACGAGCAGTACTTC.

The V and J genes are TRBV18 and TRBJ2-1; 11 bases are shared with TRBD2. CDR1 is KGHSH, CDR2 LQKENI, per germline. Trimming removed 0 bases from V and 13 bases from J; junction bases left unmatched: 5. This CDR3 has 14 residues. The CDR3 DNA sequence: TGTGCCAGCTCACCACCGTCTAGCGGGGGGTACCAGTTCTTC. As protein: CASSPPSSGGYQFF.

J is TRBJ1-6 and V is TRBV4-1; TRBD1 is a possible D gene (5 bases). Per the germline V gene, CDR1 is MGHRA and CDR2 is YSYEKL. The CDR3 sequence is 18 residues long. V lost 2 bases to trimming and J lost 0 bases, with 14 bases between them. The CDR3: CASSQLTGSSSYNSPLHF. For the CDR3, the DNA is TGCGCCAGCAGCCAATTAACAGGATCGAGCTCCTATAATTCACCCCTCCACTTT.

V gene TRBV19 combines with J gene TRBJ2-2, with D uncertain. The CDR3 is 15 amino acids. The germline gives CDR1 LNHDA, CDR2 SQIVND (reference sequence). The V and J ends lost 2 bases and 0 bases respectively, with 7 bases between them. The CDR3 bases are TGTGCCAGTAGTATATCTCTAACGAACACCGGGGAGCTGTTTTTT. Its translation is CASSISLTNTGELFF. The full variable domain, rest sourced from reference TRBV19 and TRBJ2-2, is DGGITQSPKYLFRKEGQNVTLSCEQNLNHDAMYWYRQDPGQGLRLIYYSQIVNDFQKGDIAEGYSVSREKKESFPLTVTSAQKNPTAFYLCASSISLTNTGELFFGEGSRLTVL.

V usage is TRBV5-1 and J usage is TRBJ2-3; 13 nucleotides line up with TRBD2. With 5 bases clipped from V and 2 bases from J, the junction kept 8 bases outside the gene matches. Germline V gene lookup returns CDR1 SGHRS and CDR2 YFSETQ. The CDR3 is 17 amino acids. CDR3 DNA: TGCGCCAGCAGTTCCACTAGCGGGGGGGCCTTCACAGATACGCAGTATTTT. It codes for CASSSTSGGAFTDTQYF.

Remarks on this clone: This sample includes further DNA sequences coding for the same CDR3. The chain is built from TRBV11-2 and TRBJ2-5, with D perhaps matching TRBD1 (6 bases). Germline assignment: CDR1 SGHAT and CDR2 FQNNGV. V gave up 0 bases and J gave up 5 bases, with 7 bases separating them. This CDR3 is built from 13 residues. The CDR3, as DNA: TGTGCCAGCAGCTTAGATAGGGGGGAGACCCAGTACTTC. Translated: CASSLDRGETQYF.

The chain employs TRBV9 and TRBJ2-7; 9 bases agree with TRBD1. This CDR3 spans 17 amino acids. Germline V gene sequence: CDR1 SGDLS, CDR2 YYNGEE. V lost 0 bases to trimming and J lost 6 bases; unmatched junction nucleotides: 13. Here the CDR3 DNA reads TGTGCCAGCAGCGTAGCTGGGGACAGGGACAATATACGCGAGCAGTACTTC. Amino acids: CASSVAGDRDNIREQYF.

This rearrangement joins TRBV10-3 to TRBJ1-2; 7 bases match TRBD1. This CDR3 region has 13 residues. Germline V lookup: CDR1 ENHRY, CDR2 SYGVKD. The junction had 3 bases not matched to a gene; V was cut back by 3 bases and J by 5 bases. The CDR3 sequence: CAISEGQEYGYTF. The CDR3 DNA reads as TGTGCCATCAGTGAAGGACAGGAATATGGCTACACCTTC.